This entry lists 14 T cell receptor beta chains sequenced from one sample in a study of cytomegalovirus exposure and HLA in healthy donors. Use of 60 Vbeta and 13 Jbeta primers characterized the PCR. Produced via immunoSEQ multiplex PCR; TCRdb's table is partial and in-frame only. Here the sample spans over 250,000 clones, 86% being singletons. Material for sequencing was PBMCs. These receptors were collected from a man aged 35 to 55 in good health and CMV-seropositive.

The chain carries TRBV28 and TRBJ2-7; D perhaps matches TRBD2 (5 bases). This CDR3 spans 12 amino acids. Trimming removed 6 bases from V and 5 bases from J, with 11 bases in between. Germline V gene data show CDR1 as MDHEN and CDR2 as SYDVKM. The CDR3 DNA reads as TGTGCCAGCAGCCTGACGGGGAACGAGCAGTACTTC. Amino acids: CASSLTGNEQYF.

V usage is TRBV28 and J usage is TRBJ1-5; TRBD1 aligns across 8 bases. Unmatched junction bases numbered 12, after V lost 6 bases and J lost 8 bases. The CDR3 extends over 15 amino acids. Looked up from germline, CDR1 is MDHEN and CDR2 is SYDVKM. The CDR3 region is CASRGAGTGGKPQHF. In DNA form, the CDR3 reads TGTGCCAGCAGAGGGGCCGGAACAGGGGGGAAGCCCCAGCATTTT.

The chain couples TRBV19 to TRBJ2-3; 11 bases are a match to TRBD1. The ends lost 5 bases at V and 2 bases at J; junction bases unmatched: 6. The germline CDR1 and CDR2 sequences are LNHDA and SQIVND (reference sequence). The CDR3 runs to 16 residues. CDR3 in DNA: TGTGCCAGTAGTTCGGGACAGGGGGTCTTCACAGATACGCAGTATTTT. It translates to CASSSGQGVFTDTQYF.

This clone has only a few counts. J is TRBJ1-4 and V is TRBV2; D remains unclear. V lost 3 bases to trimming and J lost 6 bases, with 14 bases between them. Germline-derived CDR1 and CDR2 are SNHLY and FYNNEI. This CDR3 spans 15 amino acids. The CDR3, as DNA: TGTGCCAGCAGTGATAGGCGGGGTACGGATGAAAAACTGTTTTTT. It specifies CASSDRRGTDEKLFF.

This rearrangement joins TRBV7-2 to TRBJ2-7, with D possibly TRBD2 on 5 matching bases. This CDR3 has 12 amino acids. Germline CDR1 is SGHTA and CDR2 is FQGNSA. The V end was cut by 5 bases, the J end by 3 bases, with 8 bases between. The CDR3 nucleotides are TGTGCCAGCAGCCAGGACTTCTACGAGCAGTACTTC. It translates to CASSQDFYEQYF.

This chain links TRBV7-3 with TRBJ2-1; 13 bases agree with TRBD2. In germline, CDR1 is SGHTA, CDR2 FQGTGA. The CDR3 has 15 residues. J was trimmed by 4 bases and V by 4 bases; bases with no gene match: 1. CDR3: CASSWTSGRYNEQFF. In nucleotides, the CDR3 is TGTGCCAGCAGCTGGACTAGCGGGAGATACAATGAGCAGTTCTTC. The variable domain in full, with the rest retrieved from reference TRBV7-3 and TRBJ2-1, is GAGVSQTPSNKVTEKGKYVELRCDPISGHTALYWYRQSLGQGPEFLIYFQGTGAADDSGLPNDRFFAVRPEGSVSTLKIQRTERGDSAVYLCASSWTSGRYNEQFFGPGTRLTVL.

J is TRBJ1-1 and V is TRBV2, with TRBD1 matching over 10 bases. V was clipped by 4 bases and J by 0 bases; unmatched bases: 2. In germline, CDR1 is SNHLY, CDR2 FYNNEI. This CDR3 is built from 15 residues. The CDR3 nucleotides are TGTGCCAGCAGTGGACAGGGGGCTATGAACACTGAAGCTTTCTTT. Its protein is CASSGQGAMNTEAFF.

CDR3 residues: CASRTGGASPAEQFF. CDR3 DNA sequence: TGTGCCAGTAGAACAGGGGGCGCGTCCCCAGCTGAGCAGTTCTTC. The chain uses TRBV19 and TRBJ2-1; TRBD1 matches at 9 bases. CDR1 LNHDA and CDR2 SQIVND come from the germline V gene (reference sequence). V lost 6 bases and J lost 9; bases outside the gene matches: 12. The CDR3 runs to 15 residues.

This rearrangement joins TRBV5-1 to TRBJ2-1; 11 bases fit TRBD1. The CDR3 loop spans 16 amino acids. Looked up from germline, CDR1 is SGHRS and CDR2 is YFSETQ. The trim removed 4 bases at V and 2 bases at J, leaving 5 bases unmatched. In DNA form, the CDR3 reads TGCGCCAGCAGCGGCGGGACAGGGGGGCCCTACAATGAGCAGTTCTTC. Amino acid sequence: CASSGGTGGPYNEQFF.

The J gene is TRBJ1-4, the V gene TRBV10-2; 9 bases line up with TRBD1. Trimming at V came to 11 bases and at J to 6 bases, leaving 4 bases not matched to a gene. The CDR3 totals 12 residues. Germline V lookup: CDR1 WSHSY, CDR2 SAAADI. CDR3 in DNA: TGCGCCGTACAGGGGGCGTATGAAAAACTGTTTTTT. Residues: CAVQGAYEKLFF.

This chain links TRBV29-1 with TRBJ1-1; D perhaps matches TRBD1 (5 bases). CDR3 length equals 14 residues. V was trimmed by 0 bases and J by 1 base, leaving 9 bases between them. CDR1 and CDR2 from the germline V gene are SQVTM and ANQGSEA. The CDR3 coding sequence is TGCAGCGTTGAAGAAGGCAGGGAGAACACTGAAGCTTTCTTT. Its translation is CSVEEGRENTEAFF.

The chain joins TRBV7-8 to TRBJ1-5; 9 bases match TRBD1. The germline CDR1 and CDR2 sequences are SGHVS and FQNEAQ. V shed 5 bases and J 1 base; nucleotides not matched to a gene: 6. This CDR3 is 16 amino acids long. CDR3 bases: TGTGCCAGCAGCGAACGACAGGGGGTGAGCAATCAGCCCCAGCATTTT. This sequence encodes CASSERQGVSNQPQHF.

Comment on this clone: Other DNA sequences in the sample encode the same CDR3. The rearrangement uses TRBV19 and TRBJ2-7, with TRBD1 identical over 8 bases. This CDR3 is 12 amino acids long. Germline V lookup: CDR1 LNHDA, CDR2 SQIVND (reference sequence). V dropped 8 bases and J dropped 2; count of bases not matched to a gene: 2. The CDR3 coding sequence is TGTGCCAGTTCGGACAGGGCCTACGAGCAGTACTTC. This gives the protein CASSDRAYEQYF.

The sample holds one count of this clone. The rearrangement joins TRBV27 to TRBJ2-2, with TRBD2 matching 7 bases. Germline V gene sequence: CDR1 MNHEY, CDR2 SMNVEV (reference sequence). Germline trimming cut 5 bases from V and 6 bases from J; bases unmatched to any gene: 9. The CDR3 spans 15 residues. CDR3 DNA sequence: TGTGCCAGCAGTCCGGAGGGACTAAACCCCGGGGAGCTGTTTTTT. It is translated as CASSPEGLNPGELFF.